In its sample, the clone carrying this T cell receptor beta chain was seen a few times. The target antigen is unknown. There are 12 residues in the CDR3. Trimming left V 7 bases short and J 5 bases short, with 12 bases between. Germline CDR1 is MNHNS and CDR2 is SASEGT. The sample belongs to a study of regulatory T cells in long-lasting Graves disease. Study background: Persistent cases were those of Graves' disease that involved over 5 years of antithyroid drugs with positive TSH receptor antibodies. Study-wide results and caveats: Sample size, which was small, may have reduced accuracy. It was in persistent disease that TRBV28, TRBJ1-2 and TRBJ2-5 were favored.

The time point denotes: persistent/refractory GD, antithyroid drugs over 5 years with positive TRAb. From RNA extracted from PBMCs, the TCR library was made. American Thyroid Association guidelines defined how Graves' disease was diagnosed. Investigators prepared the TCR beta libraries by applying iRepertoire HTBI primers and Arm-PCR of CDR3 regions. TCRdb analysed the multiplex PCR reads with MiXCR anew, one entry per CDR3 protein. The sample includes about 310,000 distinct CDR3 sequences, 22% of them seen just once. Material: peripheral blood mononuclear cells (PBMCs), obtained when the disease was refractory, from a patient treated with antithyroid drugs. The sequence was obtained from a female donor with Graves disease. The rearrangement links TRBV6-1 to TRBJ2-7; possibly TRBD1 for D (5 bases). CDR3 sequence (DNA): TGTGCCAGCACCCCAAGGGGCCACGAGCAGTACTTC. Its translation: CASTPRGHEQYF.